These T cell receptor beta chains were read from a single sample in a study of blood T cell repertoires in COVID-19. Profiled with immunoSEQ multiplex PCR; TCRdb holds only in-frame clones, not every one. The sample has a few hundred thousand clones, 89% seen once. The sample taken for sequencing was peripheral blood. Receptors were obtained from an older woman with acute or convalescent COVID-19. Each CDR3 is given with its conserved first and last residue. The D gene is left open where the match is weak. For some rows the clone size is stated as once, few or many, or as a class when expanded; others skip it.

V	D	J	size	CDR3	DNA
TRBV2	.	TRBJ1-1	.	CASSRQAPTEAFF	TGTGCCAGCAGCCGACAGGCCCCAACTGAAGCTTTCTTT
TRBV27	TRBD2	TRBJ2-1	once	CASSLYGTSGRVEQFF	TGTGCCAGCAGTTTATATGGGACTAGCGGGAGGGTTGAGCAGTTCTTC
TRBV18	.	TRBJ2-5	.	CASSRDGTSGETQYF	TGTGCCAGCTCTCGCGACGGAACGTCAGGAGAGACCCAGTACTTC
TRBV19	.	TRBJ1-2	few	CAISREGGYGYTF	TGTGCCATTTCGCGGGAGGGCGGGTATGGCTACACCTTC
TRBV7-2	TRBD1	TRBJ2-5	.	CASSQGAEGVTQYF	TGTGCCAGCAGCCAGGGGGCCGAGGGGGTGACCCAGTACTTC
TRBV27	TRBD2	TRBJ2-3	.	CASSPTSGADTQYF	TGTGCCAGCAGTCCAACTAGCGGAGCAGATACGCAGTATTTT
TRBV9	.	TRBJ1-3	once	CASSQRQVESGNTIYF	TGTGCCAGCAGCCAAAGACAGGTAGAGTCTGGAAACACCATATATTTT
TRBV9	TRBD1	TRBJ1-1	.	CASSRTGTNTEAFF	TGTGCCAGCAGCCGGACAGGGACGAACACTGAAGCTTTCTTT
TRBV14	.	TRBJ1-1	.	CASSHRVHAEAFF	TGTGCCAGCAGCCACAGGGTTCACGCTGAAGCTTTCTTT
TRBV10-3	TRBD1	TRBJ2-7	.	CAISPRDRGHFEQYF	TGTGCCATCAGCCCTAGGGACAGGGGACATTTTGAGCAGTACTTC
TRBV4-2	TRBD2	TRBJ2-1	once	CASSQGTPSGSHEQFF	TGTGCCAGCAGCCAAGGAACACCTAGCGGGAGCCATGAGCAGTTCTTC
TRBV5-1	.	TRBJ1-2	.	CASSLDGGNYGYTF	TGCGCCAGCAGCTTGGATGGGGGCAACTATGGCTACACCTTC
TRBV5-1	TRBD2	TRBJ2-7	.	CASSSTLAGVYEQYF	TGCGCCAGCAGCTCCACTCTAGCGGGAGTTTACGAGCAGTACTTC
TRBV5-4	TRBD2	TRBJ2-5	.	CASSPGGGQETQYF	TGTGCCAGCAGCCCGGGCGGGGGCCAAGAGACCCAGTACTTC
TRBV19	.	TRBJ2-6	.	CASSPQPLAGLSSGANVLTF	TGTGCCAGTAGTCCGCAACCTTTGGCAGGCCTAAGCTCTGGGGCCAACGTCCTGACTTTC
TRBV2	.	TRBJ2-2	.	CASRLHPTGTDTGELFF	TGTGCCAGCAGGCTCCATCCAACAGGGACGGACACCGGGGAGCTGTTTTTT
TRBV5-1	.	TRBJ1-2	once	CASSLLAEGGYTF	TGCGCCAGCAGCTTGTTGGCGGAGGGTGGCTACACCTTC
TRBV19	.	TRBJ1-5	once	CASTGVLSNQPQHF	TGTGCCAGTACAGGGGTTCTAAGCAATCAGCCCCAGCATTTT
TRBV28	TRBD2	TRBJ2-1	.	CASSRGEPYNEQFF	TGTGCCAGCAGTCGGGGGGAACCCTACAATGAGCAGTTCTTC
TRBV9	.	TRBJ1-2	.	CASSVDPRDFYYGYTF	TGTGCCAGCAGCGTAGACCCGCGGGACTTTTACTATGGCTACACCTTC
TRBV11-1	TRBD1	TRBJ1-2	.	CASSQQGRDRGRGYTF	TGTGCCAGCAGCCAGCAAGGAAGGGACAGGGGTCGTGGCTACACCTTC
TRBV7-3	TRBD2	TRBJ2-2	.	CASSQVAGDTGELFF	TGTGCCAGCAGCCAAGTAGCGGGGGACACCGGGGAGCTGTTTTTT
TRBV6-6	.	TRBJ2-7	.	CATLNRQGGYEQYF	TGTGCCACCCTCAACCGACAGGGAGGCTACGAGCAGTACTTC
TRBV9	.	TRBJ1-5	.	CASSVEGVGQPQHF	TGTGCCAGCAGCGTGGAAGGGGTTGGGCAGCCCCAGCATTTT
TRBV15	TRBD1	TRBJ1-2	.	CATSVDRGTNYGYTF	TGTGCCACCAGTGTTGACAGGGGTACTAACTATGGCTACACCTTC
TRBV4-2	.	TRBJ1-2	.	CASSPEGATGYGYTF	TGTGCCAGCAGCCCCGAGGGAGCCACGGGCTATGGCTACACCTTC
TRBV28	.	TRBJ2-7	.	CASSDILETYEQYF	TGTGCCAGCAGCGATATTTTAGAAACCTACGAGCAGTACTTC
TRBV6-6	TRBD2	TRBJ2-7	.	CASSFPGLGLYEQYF	TGTGCCAGCAGTTTTCCGGGACTAGGTTTATACGAGCAGTACTTC
TRBV6-5	.	TRBJ1-4	.	CASSYRKIGEVEKLFF	TGTGCCAGCAGTTACCGTAAAATAGGGGAGGTTGAAAAACTGTTTTTT
TRBV9	TRBD1	TRBJ2-2	.	CASSVAFGTANTGELFF	TGTGCCAGCAGCGTAGCGTTCGGGACAGCCAACACCGGGGAGCTGTTTTTT
TRBV2	.	TRBJ1-6	.	CASSVGAEGSPLHF	TGTGCCAGCAGTGTTGGGGCCGAAGGTTCACCCCTCCACTTT
TRBV5-1	.	TRBJ2-3	.	CASSLRGGASDTQYF	TGCGCCAGCAGCTTAAGAGGGGGGGCCTCAGATACGCAGTATTTT
TRBV24-1	.	TRBJ2-1	.	CATSDFKSSYNEQFF	TGTGCCACCAGTGACTTCAAGAGCTCCTACAATGAGCAGTTCTTC
TRBV18	TRBD2	TRBJ2-1	.	CASSPRGLAMGNEQFF	TGTGCCAGCTCACCACGGGGACTAGCGATGGGGAATGAGCAGTTCTTC
TRBV5-4	TRBD1	TRBJ1-2	.	CASSQDRGRVGYTF	TGTGCCAGCAGCCAGGACAGGGGTAGGGTTGGCTACACCTTC
TRBV6-1	TRBD1	TRBJ2-7	.	CASSDEDRVTLLRGQYF	TGTGCCAGCAGTGATGAGGACAGGGTAACTCTCCTACGAGGGCAGTACTTC
TRBV7-2	TRBD1	TRBJ1-1	.	CASSLRQGNTEAFF	TGTGCCAGCAGCCTACGACAGGGAAACACTGAAGCTTTCTTT
TRBV28	TRBD1	TRBJ2-7	.	CASSPDRVFVKQYF	TGTGCCAGCAGTCCGGACAGGGTTTTTGTCAAGCAGTACTTC
TRBV4-2	.	TRBJ1-4	.	CASSQDIATNEKLFF	TGTGCCAGCAGCCAAGACATTGCAACTAATGAAAAACTGTTTTTT
TRBV20-1	.	TRBJ2-7	.	CSASVRVGSYEQYF	TGCAGTGCTAGTGTCAGGGTGGGGTCCTACGAGCAGTACTTC
TRBV2	.	TRBJ1-3	.	CASTRPTGLDSGNTIYF	TGTGCCAGCACACGGCCAACAGGGTTAGACTCTGGAAACACCATATATTTT
TRBV5-4	.	TRBJ1-5	.	CASSPGPGNQPQHF	TGTGCCAGCAGCCCTGGTCCGGGTAACCAGCCCCAGCATTTT
TRBV10-3	.	TRBJ2-6	.	CAIRLSGGGGANVLTF	TGTGCCATCAGACTTTCGGGGGGCGGTGGGGCCAACGTCCTGACTTTC
TRBV7-2	.	TRBJ1-3	.	CASSLGPSRVVIGNTIYF	TGTGCCAGCAGCTTAGGACCTTCCAGGGTCGTGATCGGAAACACCATATATTTT
TRBV30	.	TRBJ1-1	.	CAWSSTVPNTEAFF	TGTGCCTGGAGTTCTACAGTGCCGAACACTGAAGCTTTCTTT
TRBV9	.	TRBJ2-7	.	CASSVDRQGQLHEQYF	TGTGCCAGCAGCGTAGATCGGCAGGGCCAACTCCACGAGCAGTACTTC
TRBV20-1	TRBD1	TRBJ1-5	many	CSASSGETTGGQPQHF	TGCAGTGCTAGTTCGGGGGAAACGACAGGGGGTCAGCCCCAGCATTTT
TRBV28	TRBD1	TRBJ2-1	once	CASSLPRQGVVYNEQFF	TGTGCCAGCAGTTTACCCCGACAGGGGGTAGTCTACAATGAGCAGTTCTTC
TRBV6-5	.	TRBJ2-2	.	CASSTQGPGELFF	TGTGCCAGCAGTACACAGGGTCCCGGGGAGCTGTTTTTT
TRBV11-2	.	TRBJ1-6	.	CASSAGDSYNSPLHF	TGTGCCAGCAGCGCGGGGGACTCCTATAATTCACCCCTCCACTTT
TRBV19	.	TRBJ1-4	.	CASSNGPGFAEKLFF	TGTGCCAGTAGTAACGGACCAGGGTTTGCTGAAAAACTGTTTTTT
TRBV28	.	TRBJ1-2	once	CASIHGTGWYYGYTF	TGTGCCAGCATTCACGGTACAGGGTGGTACTATGGCTACACCTTC
TRBV7-2	.	TRBJ2-5	.	CASSRQGSQGLETQYF	TGTGCCAGCAGCCGGCAGGGATCTCAGGGCCTGGAGACCCAGTACTTC
TRBV4-2	.	TRBJ1-3	once	CASSPEDSPFGNTIYF	TGTGCCAGCAGCCCTGAGGACAGCCCGTTCGGAAACACCATATATTTT